Below, 22 T cell receptor beta chains from the same sample are listed, as sequenced in a study of T cell responses to AZD1222 COVID-19 vaccine. Produced via immunoSEQ multiplex PCR; TCRdb's table is partial and in-frame only. The sample holds just over 15,000 clones; about nine tenths are singletons and the top ten take around 3%. The sample was peripheral blood, taken 28 days after the second AZD1222 dose. These receptors all stem from an adult who received the AZD1222 COVID-19 vaccine.

The rearrangement joins TRBV6-2 or TRBV6-3 to TRBJ1-5; TRBD1 matches 7 bases. V shed 0 bases, J shed 6 bases, and the junction held 8 bases outside the gene matches. The CDR3 sequence is 16 residues long. The germline gives CDR1 MNHEY, CDR2 SVGEGT. The chain's CDR3 is CASSYSSRGFGQPQHF. The CDR3 DNA reads as TGTGCCAGCAGTTACTCCTCCAGGGGGTTCGGTCAGCCCCAGCATTTT.

This rearrangement joins TRBV5-1 to TRBJ1-6; D is undetermined. The V gene lost 4 bases and the J gene lost 7 bases, with 12 bases spanning the gap. CDR3 length equals 14 residues. Germline CDR1 reads SGHRS; CDR2 reads YFSETQ. The CDR3 DNA is TGCGCCAGCAGCCCCATTATAGGGAATTCACCCCTCCACTTT. Amino acid sequence: CASSPIIGNSPLHF.

V and J are TRBV19 and TRBJ1-4; D gene uncertain. Germline V lookup: CDR1 LNHDA, CDR2 SQIVND (reference sequence). V was cut by 6 bases and J by 4 bases, with 3 bases left in between. This CDR3 region has 11 residues. The CDR3 reads CASRGNEKLFF. The CDR3 coding sequence is TGTGCCAGTAGGGGTAATGAAAAACTGTTTTTT. The complete variable domain, with remaining parts taken from reference TRBV19 and TRBJ1-4, reads DGGITQSPKYLFRKEGQNVTLSCEQNLNHDAMYWYRQDPGQGLRLIYYSQIVNDFQKGDIAEGYSVSREKKESFPLTVTSAQKNPTAFYLCASRGNEKLFFGSGTQLSVL.

The sample holds one count of this clone. The chain is built from TRBV7-9 and TRBJ2-7; D might be TRBD2 (5 bases). This CDR3 region has 14 residues. The V gene lost 2 bases and the J gene lost 6 bases, with 14 bases spanning the gap. In germline, CDR1 is SEHNR, CDR2 FQNEAQ (reference sequence). This chain's CDR3 is CASSLLSGIGEQYF. CDR3 DNA: TGTGCCAGCAGCTTATTATCCGGGATCGGCGAGCAGTACTTC.

The rearrangement links TRBV6-6 to TRBJ2-1; no clear D. The CDR3 consists of 14 residues. CDR1 and CDR2 from the germline V gene are MNHNY and SVGAGI (reference sequence). Trimming took 4 bases from V and 5 from J, leaving 12 bases between them. Written as DNA, the CDR3 is TGTGCCAGCAGTTCTGGGGTGGGTCACAATGAGCAGTTCTTC. It yields the protein CASSSGVGHNEQFF.

The chain couples TRBV30 to TRBJ2-6, with a possible D match to TRBD2 (6 bases). The ends were cut back, 0 bases at V and 2 bases at J, with 11 bases in the middle. This CDR3 comprises 16 residues. In germline, CDR1 is GTSNPN, CDR2 SVGIG (reference sequence). In nucleotides, the CDR3 is TGTGCCTGGAGTGTTCGCAGGGAGGCTGGGGCCAACGTCCTGACTTTC. Protein: CAWSVRREAGANVLTF.

The chain employs TRBV6-6 and TRBJ1-1, with D uncertain. In germline, CDR1 is MNHNY, CDR2 SVGAGI (reference sequence). This CDR3 has 15 residues. The V end was cut by 0 bases, the J end by 0 bases, with 8 bases between. The chain's CDR3 is CASSYSRRVNTEAFF. The CDR3 bases are TGTGCCAGCAGTTACTCGAGAAGGGTGAACACTGAAGCTTTCTTT.

This chain links TRBV29-1 with TRBJ2-7, with D perhaps TRBD2 (6 bases). Germline CDR1 reads SQVTM; CDR2 reads ANQGSEA. Trimming took 0 bases from V and 5 from J, leaving 11 bases between them. The length of the CDR3 is 13 residues. This CDR3 is CSVEDPGSHEQYF. CDR3 DNA: TGCAGCGTTGAAGATCCCGGGAGCCACGAGCAGTACTTC.

This clone is a singleton in its sample. The rearrangement uses TRBV7-9 and TRBJ2-2, with 9 bases aligning to TRBD1. Germline loops: CDR1 SEHNR, CDR2 FQNEAQ (reference sequence). V was clipped by 5 bases and J by 3 bases; unmatched bases: 7. There are 16 residues in the CDR3. CDR3 protein: CASSLGTGFYTGELFF. The CDR3 coding sequence is TGTGCCAGCAGCCTGGGGACAGGGTTTTACACCGGGGAGCTGTTTTTT.

The chain employs TRBV24-1 and TRBJ2-7, with D possibly being TRBD1 (6 bases). Trimming shortened V by 6 bases and J by 3 bases, and 11 bases separated the two germline ends. Germline V gene data show CDR1 as KGHDR and CDR2 as SFDVKD. The CDR3 is 13 amino acids. The CDR3 loop is CATSSGRGYEQYF. As DNA, the CDR3 is TGTGCCACCAGTTCGGGCAGGGGCTACGAGCAGTACTTC.

This clone was observed a handful of times. The chain couples TRBV4-2 to TRBJ1-2, with 9 nucleotides matching TRBD1. The CDR3 sequence is 13 residues long. V shed 8 bases and J 2 bases; nucleotides not matched to a gene: 3. Germline assignment: CDR1 LGHNA and CDR2 YNFKEQ. The CDR3 loop reads CASGQGLNYGYTF. The CDR3 DNA follows: TGTGCCAGCGGACAGGGGTTGAACTATGGCTACACCTTC.

V usage is TRBV4-1 and J usage is TRBJ2-2; TRBD1 might be the D (6 bases). Germline V lookup: CDR1 MGHRA, CDR2 YSYEKL. The ends were cut back, 4 bases at V and 7 bases at J, with 22 bases in the middle. This CDR3 region has 17 residues. CDR3 sequence reads: CASSLLVFVGAGGELFF. CDR3 DNA sequence: TGCGCCAGCAGCCTCCTGGTATTTGTGGGGGCGGGCGGGGAGCTGTTTTTT.

This chain connects TRBV28 to TRBJ2-7; D is possibly TRBD1 (5 bases). V lost 6 bases to trimming and J lost 2 bases, with 14 bases between them. There are 14 residues in the CDR3. Germline V lookup: CDR1 MDHEN, CDR2 SYDVKM. The CDR3 DNA reads TGTGCCAGCAGATCAAGACAGCCTCCCTACGAGCAGTACTTC. Translating gives CASRSRQPPYEQYF. Together with reference TRBV28 and TRBJ2-7, the CDR3 gives the full variable domain: DVKVTQSSRYLVKRTGEKVFLECVQDMDHENMFWYRQDPGLGLRLIYFSYDVKMKEKGDIPEGYSVSREKKERFSLILESASTNQTSMYLCASRSRQPPYEQYFGPGTRLTVT.

This chain joins TRBV24-1 and TRBJ2-1; the match to TRBD2 covers 12 bases. The CDR3 length is 16 residues. V trimming: 3 bases; J trimming: 9 bases; junction bases outside the gene matches: 8. CDR1 and CDR2 (germline): KGHDR, SFDVKD. The CDR3 nucleotides are TGTGCCACCAGTGATCATCTAGCGGGAGGGCCGAGTGAGCAGTTCTTC. Translating gives CATSDHLAGGPSEQFF.

This clone has more than one count but fewer than ten. The chain joins TRBV7-8 to TRBJ2-3, with TRBD2 identical over 10 bases. V was clipped by 0 bases and J by 2 bases; unmatched bases: 5. CDR3 length equals 17 residues. CDR1 is SGHVS, CDR2 FQNEAQ, per germline. The CDR3, as DNA: TGTGCCAGCAGCTTAGCGCGGACTAGCGGTCCCACAGATACGCAGTATTTT. It encodes CASSLARTSGPTDTQYF.

The rearrangement joins TRBV19 to TRBJ1-5; D gene unclear. CDR1 is LNHDA and CDR2 is SQIVND in the germline V gene (reference sequence). The CDR3 extends over 15 amino acids. The V gene lost 7 bases and the J gene lost 2 bases, with 15 bases spanning the gap. This chain's CDR3 is CASTLDTRGNQPQHF. In DNA, the CDR3 is TGTGCCAGTACCTTAGATACGAGGGGCAATCAGCCCCAGCATTTT.

The chain has TRBV2 and TRBJ1-5; the D gene is possibly TRBD1 (5 bases). Between the trimmed V and J ends, which lost 5 bases and 0 bases, there was a span of 11 bases. The CDR3 spans 15 residues. Germline V lookup: CDR1 SNHLY, CDR2 FYNNEI. CDR3 region: CASSRRQNSNQPQHF. The DNA of the CDR3 is TGTGCCAGCAGTCGCCGACAGAATAGCAATCAGCCCCAGCATTTT.

This chain connects TRBV5-1 to TRBJ1-4; 8 nucleotides align to TRBD1. J lost 7 bases, V lost 0 bases, and 8 bases had no gene match. CDR3 length: 16 residues. Germline V gene sequence: CDR1 SGHRS, CDR2 YFSETQ. This chain's CDR3 is CASSLGDQGAIEKLFF. As DNA, the CDR3 is TGCGCCAGCAGCTTGGGGGACCAGGGGGCGATTGAAAAACTGTTTTTT. Together with reference TRBV5-1 and TRBJ1-4, the CDR3 gives the full variable domain: KAGVTQTPRYLIKTRGQQVTLSCSPISGHRSVSWYQQTPGQGLQFLFEYFSETQRNKGNFPGRFSGRQFSNSRSEMNVSTLELGDSALYLCASSLGDQGAIEKLFFGSGTQLSVL.

This clone came up a few times. The J gene is TRBJ2-7, the V gene TRBV27, with 14 bases identical to TRBD2. Germline assignment: CDR1 MNHEY and CDR2 SMNVEV (reference sequence). The junction had 7 bases not matched to a gene; V was cut back by 0 bases and J by 3 bases. The CDR3 is made up of 18 amino acids. CDR3 bases: TGTGCCAGCAGTTTATCGGGACAAGGGACTAGCGGGAGCTACGAGCAGTACTTC. Encoded protein: CASSLSGQGTSGSYEQYF.

This chain connects TRBV19 to TRBJ1-4; D is undetermined. The V end was cut by 7 bases, the J end by 8 bases, with 17 bases between. The CDR3 is made up of 14 amino acids. CDR1 is LNHDA and CDR2 is SQIVND in the germline V gene (reference sequence). The CDR3, as DNA: TGTGCCAGTACGAATGATGGGGAAAACGAAAAACTGTTTTTT. It encodes CASTNDGENEKLFF.

The chain combines TRBV9 with TRBJ2-7; D gene uncertain. Germline V gene sequence: CDR1 SGDLS, CDR2 YYNGEE. There are 14 residues in the CDR3. The V and J ends lost 0 bases and 2 bases respectively, with 9 bases between them. This chain's CDR3 is CASSVGIGTYEQYF. The CDR3, as DNA: TGTGCCAGCAGCGTAGGAATAGGGACCTACGAGCAGTACTTC.

V is TRBV4-3 and J is TRBJ2-3; TRBD2 might be the D (7 bases). Between the trimmed V and J ends, which lost 0 bases and 2 bases, there was a span of 15 bases. The CDR3 runs to 17 residues. Germline V gene lookup returns CDR1 LGHNA and CDR2 YSLEER. The DNA of the CDR3 is TGCGCCAGCAGCCAAGAGATTGGGGGGGGCTTCACAGATACGCAGTATTTT. This encodes CASSQEIGGGFTDTQYF.